This entry concerns a single T cell receptor beta chain. Its specificity is not known. The data stem from a study of shared clonotypes between healthy human individuals. CDR1 is SGHTA and CDR2 is FQGNSA in the germline V gene. Trimming took 2 bases from V and 5 from J; bases not matched to a gene: 3. This CDR3 has 14 amino acids. Study findings and constraints: Memory subsets generally showed lower estimated richness than naive subsets.

Assay: immunoSEQ multiplex PCR; the TCRdb copy retains only in-frame clones and omits some. This table holds some 1,400,000 clones, over 95% found once. This receptor was taken from a man aged 25-45 years in good health. Sequenced material: naive CD4+ T cells sorted from blood. Subset reported: CD45RA+ positively selected. This rearrangement joins TRBV7-2 to TRBJ1-5; TRBD1 agrees at 7 bases. CDR3 loop: CASSLRGRDQPQHF. In nucleotides, the CDR3 is TGTGCCAGCAGCTTAAGGGGGCGGGATCAGCCCCAGCATTTT.